This section outlines one T cell receptor (beta chain) sequence together with its context. The antigen is not known. Primers: 60 Vbeta forward and 13 Jbeta reverse. Profiling relied on immunoSEQ multiplex PCR, and the TCRdb table lists in-frame clones only, not all of them. Here the sample table reports 45,000 to 60,000 clones. J gave up 8 bases and V 0 bases, and 6 bases lay outside the gene matches. The germline V gene has CDR1 LGHNA and CDR2 YSLEER. The CDR3 loop spans 15 amino acids. This sample is part of a study of cytomegalovirus exposure and HLA in healthy donors. As for the study in general: In a previous analysis, 117 million unique TCR beta sequences were found from about 190 million T cells. Study-level results: It was likely that a cluster of highly shared sequence variants was a sequencing artifact.

The TCR comes from a male donor in good health and CMV-seronegative. J is TRBJ2-1 and V is TRBV4-3, with 8 bases lining up with TRBD2. Sample: PBMCs. CDR3 protein: CASSQDPVAGYEQFF. The CDR3 nucleotides are TGCGCCAGCAGCCAAGATCCCGTAGCGGGGTATGAGCAGTTCTTC.